This TCR beta chain was observed in a study of T cell repertoires in cytomegalovirus infection. Overall study context: Through public TCR beta signatures, both CMV infection and matching HLA type were indicated.

MiXCR, run by TCRdb on the reads, gives a single entry per CDR3 protein. The table has fewer than 550,000 distinct CDR3 sequences, more than 25% seen once. The CDR3 has 14 residues. Germline loops: CDR1 SNHLY, CDR2 FYNNEI. The chain carries TRBV2 and TRBJ2-3; no firm D call. The TCR was taken from a human donor in good health (CMV status not recorded). Some clones in this sample may be carry-over from other donors' samples. Sequences were obtained from PBMCs. The CDR3 loop reads CAIILRRDTDTQYF. CDR3 nucleotide sequence: TGTGCTATTATCCTCCGAAGGGACACAGATACGCAGTATTTT.